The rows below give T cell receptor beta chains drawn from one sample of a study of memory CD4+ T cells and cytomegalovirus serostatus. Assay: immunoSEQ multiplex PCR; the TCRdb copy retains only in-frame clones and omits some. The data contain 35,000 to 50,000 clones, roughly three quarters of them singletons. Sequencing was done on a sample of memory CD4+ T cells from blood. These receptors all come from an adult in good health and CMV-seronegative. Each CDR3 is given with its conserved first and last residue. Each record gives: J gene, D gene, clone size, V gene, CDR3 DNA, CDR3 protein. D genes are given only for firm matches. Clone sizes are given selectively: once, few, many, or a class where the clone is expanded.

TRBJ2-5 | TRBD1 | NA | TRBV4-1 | TGCGCCAGCAGCGGGACCGGGACAGGGAAGGCGGTTTTTGATCTAAAAGAGACCCAGTACTTC | CASSGTGTGKAVFDLKETQYF
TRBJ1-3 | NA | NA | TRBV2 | TGTGCCAGCAGCGGGACCGGTGGAAACACCATATATTTT | CASSGTGGNTIYF
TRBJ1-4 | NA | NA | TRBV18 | TGTGCCAGCTCACATGAACAGGGACCTAATGAAAAACTGTTTTTT | CASSHEQGPNEKLFF
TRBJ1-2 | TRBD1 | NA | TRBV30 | TGTGCCTGGAGTCTATTTTCGTCCCAGGGGGCTAGCTATGGCTACACCTTC | CAWSLFSSQGASYGYTF
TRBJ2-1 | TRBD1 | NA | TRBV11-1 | TGTGCCAGCAGCCCAGGACAGGGGGATGAAGAGCAGTTCTTC | CASSPGQGDEEQFF
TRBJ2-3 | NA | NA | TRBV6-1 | TGTGCCAGCAGTGGTACCACAGATACGCAGTATTTT | CASSGTTDTQYF
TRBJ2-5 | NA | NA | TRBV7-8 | TGTGCCAGCAGCTTGGCGGGGGCGGAGACCCAGTACTTC | CASSLAGAETQYF
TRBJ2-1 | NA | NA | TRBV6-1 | TGTGCCAGCAGTGGTACAGGGTCAAGTCAAAATGAGCAGTTCTTC | CASSGTGSSQNEQFF
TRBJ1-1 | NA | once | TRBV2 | TGTGCCAGCAGTGAGCAGACATTACCGTCCGCTGAAGCTTTCTTT | CASSEQTLPSAEAFF
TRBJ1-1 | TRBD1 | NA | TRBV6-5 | TGTGCCAGCAGCCCCAGGGACAGGGTGGGTGAAGCTTTCTTT | CASSPRDRVGEAFF
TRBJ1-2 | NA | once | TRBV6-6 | TGTGCCAGCACAGGGACGTCACAGACCTTC | CASTGTSQTF
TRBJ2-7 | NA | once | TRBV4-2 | TGTGCCAGCAGCCAAGTATTATTTCTAGACGAGCAGTACTTC | CASSQVLFLDEQYF
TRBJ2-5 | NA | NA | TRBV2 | TGTGCCAGCAGTGTTTTAAGGGGGGAGACCCAGTACTTC | CASSVLRGETQYF
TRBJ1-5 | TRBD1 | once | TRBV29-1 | TGCAGCGTTCGACAGGGTGGTCAGCCCCAGCATTTT | CSVRQGGQPQHF
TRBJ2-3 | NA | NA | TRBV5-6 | TGTGCCAGCAGAGGGGGGCGCACAGATACGCAGTATTTT | CASRGGRTDTQYF
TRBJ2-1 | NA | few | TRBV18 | TGTGCCAGCTCACCATCTTTAGGGTTGTTGGGTGAGCAGTTCTTC | CASSPSLGLLGEQFF
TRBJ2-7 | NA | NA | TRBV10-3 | TGTGCCATCAGTACGACTATCTACGAGCAGTACTTC | CAISTTIYEQYF
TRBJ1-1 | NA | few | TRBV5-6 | TGTGCCAGCAGCTTGGGAAAGGGAATTCGAGCTTTCTTT | CASSLGKGIRAFF
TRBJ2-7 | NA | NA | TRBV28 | TGTGCCAGCCGGCCAGACTCCTACGAGCAGTACTTC | CASRPDSYEQYF
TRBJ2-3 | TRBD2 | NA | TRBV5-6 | TGTGCCAGCAGCTTAAGCGGGGGGGATACGCAGTATTTT | CASSLSGGDTQYF
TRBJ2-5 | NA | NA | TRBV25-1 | TGTGCCAGCAGTGAATTCAGGGGTGGCCAAGAGACCCAGTACTTC | CASSEFRGGQETQYF
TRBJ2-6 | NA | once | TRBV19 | TGTGCCAGTAGCCGGCCGAGCTCTGGGGCCAACGTCCTGACTTTC | CASSRPSSGANVLTF
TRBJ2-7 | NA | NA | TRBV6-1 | TGTGCCAGCACCAAATCCTTCAAGACCTACGAGCAGTACTTC | CASTKSFKTYEQYF
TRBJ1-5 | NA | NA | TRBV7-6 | TGTGCCAGCAGCTTATTTGCGCCGAGTTTGGGTCAGCCCCAGCATTTT | CASSLFAPSLGQPQHF
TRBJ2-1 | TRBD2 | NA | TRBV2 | TGTGCCAGCAGTGAGGGACTAGCGGGGGGAAATGAGCAGTTCTTC | CASSEGLAGGNEQFF
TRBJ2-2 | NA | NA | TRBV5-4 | TGTGCCAGCAGCTTGGGAAGCAGGGCCAACACCGGGGAGCTGTTTTTT | CASSLGSRANTGELFF
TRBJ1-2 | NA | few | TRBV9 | TGTGCCAGCAGCGTCGGGGCGCGGAACTATGGCTACACCTTC | CASSVGARNYGYTF
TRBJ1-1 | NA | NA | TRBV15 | TGTGCCACCAGCAGAGATATTGGGGACGAAGCTTTCTTT | CATSRDIGDEAFF
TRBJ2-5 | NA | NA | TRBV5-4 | TGTGCCAGCAGCTTGGCTCGAGGGCTTCAAGAGACCCAGTACTTC | CASSLARGLQETQYF
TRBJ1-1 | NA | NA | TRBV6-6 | TGTGCCAGCAGTGGGGTTGGACCGTCTGGAGAAGCTTTCTTT | CASSGVGPSGEAFF
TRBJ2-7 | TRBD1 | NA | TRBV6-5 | TGTGCCAGCAGTTTGGGACAGGGGAAATACGAGCAGTACTTC | CASSLGQGKYEQYF
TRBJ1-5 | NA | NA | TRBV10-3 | TGTGCCATCAGTGATCCCCGGGCAGGGATCGATCAGCCCCAGCATTTT | CAISDPRAGIDQPQHF
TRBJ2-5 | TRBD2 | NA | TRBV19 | TGTGCCAGTAGTATAGGATGGGCAGCGGGGGCCCAAGAGACCCAGTACTTC | CASSIGWAAGAQETQYF
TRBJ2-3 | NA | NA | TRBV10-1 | TGCGCCAGCAGTGAGTCGCGAGGATTCACAGATACGCAGTATTTT | CASSESRGFTDTQYF
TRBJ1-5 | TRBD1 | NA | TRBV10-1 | TGCGCCAGCATCGTACTACCGGGACAGGGCATCAATCAGCCCCAGCATTTT | CASIVLPGQGINQPQHF
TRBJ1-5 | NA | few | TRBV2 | TGTGCCAGCGATGAAGGTGTCTATCAGCCCCAGCATTTT | CASDEGVYQPQHF
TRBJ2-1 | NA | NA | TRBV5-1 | TGCGCCAGCAACCGGGACCACCGACGAGTAGATCCGCACAATGAGCAGTTCTTC | CASNRDHRRVDPHNEQFF
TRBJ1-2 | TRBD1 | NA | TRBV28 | TGTGCCAGCAGGCCTGACAGGGTTCGGACCTATGGCTACACCTTC | CASRPDRVRTYGYTF
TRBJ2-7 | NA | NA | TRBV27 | TGTGCCAGCAGTTTTAGGACAGACGGCTACGAGCAGTACTTC | CASSFRTDGYEQYF
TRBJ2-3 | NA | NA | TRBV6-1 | TGTGCCAGCTCAGTAGAAACGCAGTATTTT | CASSVETQYF
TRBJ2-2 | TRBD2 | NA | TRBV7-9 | TGTGCCAGCGGCTTGGGACTAGTCACCGGGGAGCTGTTTTTT | CASGLGLVTGELFF
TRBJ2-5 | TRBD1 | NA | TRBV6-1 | TGTGCCAGCAGTGTGTCAGGGGGCGGTGAGTGGGAGACCCAGTACTTC | CASSVSGGGEWETQYF
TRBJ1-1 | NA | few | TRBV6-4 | TGTGCCAGCAGTGCAACGGGGGGCACTGAAGCTTTCTTT | CASSATGGTEAFF
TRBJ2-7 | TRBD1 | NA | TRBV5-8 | TGTGCCAGCAGCGGCGGACAGGGCGTCTCCTACGAGCAGTACTTC | CASSGGQGVSYEQYF
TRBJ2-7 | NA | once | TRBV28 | TGTGCCAGTACACTTACACAACACCAAACTTACGAGCAGTACTTC | CASTLTQHQTYEQYF
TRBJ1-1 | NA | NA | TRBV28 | TGTGCCAGCAGCTGGGACTCTCTGAGAGAAGCTTTCTTT | CASSWDSLREAFF
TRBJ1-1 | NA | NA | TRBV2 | TGTGCCAGCAGTGCTTTGAAGAACACTGAAGCTTTCTTT | CASSALKNTEAFF
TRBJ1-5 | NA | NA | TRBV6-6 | TGTGCCAGCACCAGCAGTCCCAATCAGCCCCAGCATTTT | CASTSSPNQPQHF
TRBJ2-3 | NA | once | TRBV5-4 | TGTGCCACTCAGGCCACGGGCGGCCGAAGCACAGATACGCAGTATTTT | CATQATGGRSTDTQYF
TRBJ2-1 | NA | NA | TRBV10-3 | TGTGCCACTTTCCCGGCCGGGTCCAAGCTCTACAATGAGCAGTTCTTC | CATFPAGSKLYNEQFF
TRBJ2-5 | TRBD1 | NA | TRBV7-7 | TGTGCTAGCAGCTTAGCCGTGGCAGGGGGTGAGACCCAGTACTTC | CASSLAVAGGETQYF
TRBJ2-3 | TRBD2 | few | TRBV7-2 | TGTGCCAGCAGCCCGCGTGTAGCGGGGGGGCCTGATACGCAGTATTTT | CASSPRVAGGPDTQYF
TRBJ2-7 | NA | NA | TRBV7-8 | TGTGCCAGCAGCGTGGGCTCTACGTACGAGCAGTACTTC | CASSVGSTYEQYF
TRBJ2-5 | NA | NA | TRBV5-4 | TGTGCCAGCAGCTCACTACAACAAGGGACCCAAGAGACCCAGTACTTC | CASSSLQQGTQETQYF
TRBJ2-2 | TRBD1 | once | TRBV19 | TGTGCCAGTAGCCCCGGCTGGACAGGGGTCGCCGGGGAGCTGTTTTTT | CASSPGWTGVAGELFF
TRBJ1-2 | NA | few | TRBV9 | TGTGCCAGCAGCGCTACCGACAGCCGGTCCTACACCTTC | CASSATDSRSYTF
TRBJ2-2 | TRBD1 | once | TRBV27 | TGTGCCAGCAGTTTGGGACAGGGGGCGGCCGGGGAGCTGTTTTTT | CASSLGQGAAGELFF
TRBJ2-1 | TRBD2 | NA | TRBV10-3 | TGTGCCATCAAGCCCAATGGACTAGCGGGGGACAATGAGCAGTTCTTC | CAIKPNGLAGDNEQFF
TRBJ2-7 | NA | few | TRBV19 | TGTGCCAGTAGTATAGACAGCTCCTACGAGCAGTACTTC | CASSIDSSYEQYF